The TCR beta chain under discussion was sequenced for a study of cytomegalovirus exposure and HLA in healthy donors. Points on this clone: What it binds is unknown.

Amplification used 60 Vbeta primers and 13 Jbeta primers. Profiling relied on immunoSEQ multiplex PCR, and the TCRdb table lists in-frame clones only, not all of them. Among 80,000 or so clones listed, about 80% were seen once. Study results and limitations: Solely CMV serostatus was available to characterize immune exposure.

V gave up 4 bases and J gave up 3 bases; unmatched junction bases: 16. The length of the CDR3 is 18 residues. CDR1 and CDR2 from the germline V gene are SGHNT and YYREEE (reference sequence). Source material: PBMCs. The chain recombines TRBV5-4 with TRBJ1-1, with 9 bases that match TRBD1. This TCR came from a woman aged 40 to 50 in good health and CMV-seronegative. CDR3 sequence (DNA): TGTGCCAGCAGCATTCCGGGACAGGGAAGTTTAGGGGACACTGAAGCTTTCTTT. Its translation: CASSIPGQGSLGDTEAFF.